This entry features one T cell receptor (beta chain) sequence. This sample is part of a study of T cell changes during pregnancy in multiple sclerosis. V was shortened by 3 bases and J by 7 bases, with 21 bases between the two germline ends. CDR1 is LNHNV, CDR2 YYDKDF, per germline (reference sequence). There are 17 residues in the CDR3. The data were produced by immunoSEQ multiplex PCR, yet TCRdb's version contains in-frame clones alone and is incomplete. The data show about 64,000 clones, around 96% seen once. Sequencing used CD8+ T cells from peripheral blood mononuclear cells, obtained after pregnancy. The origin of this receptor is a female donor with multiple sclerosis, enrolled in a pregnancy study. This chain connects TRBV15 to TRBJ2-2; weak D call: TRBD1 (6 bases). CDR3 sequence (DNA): TGTGCCACCAGCAGCCTTCTCACCCCAGGGGTCGGCGGGGAGCTGTTTTTT. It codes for CATSSLLTPGVGGELFF.